The present TCR beta chain was sequenced within a study of T cells in Graves' hyperthyroidism and ophthalmopathy. Study conclusions and caveats: Most clonotypes expanded in the thyroid (above 0.001) were also present in blood. In the analysis, a 13 V-J model separated ophthalmopathy from stable hyperthyroidism.

The study excluded patients with uncontrolled infection, other autoimmune disease, pregnancy or lactation. Clinical symptoms, serum thyroxine and TRAb, thyroid ultrasound and orbital computed tomography together formed the diagnostic basis. This clonotype was seen ten or more times. Its antigen is as yet unknown. Amplified TCR beta CDR3 regions came from RNA transcripts. The HTBI primer set served for first-round RT-PCR of the TCR CDR3. Each CDR3 protein is one row after TCRdb ran MiXCR on the multiplex PCR reads. The table lists more than 150,000 distinct CDR3 sequences, around 15% of them singletons, with 25% to 35% in the top ten. The CDR3 is 18 amino acids. From germline, CDR1 is SGHAT and CDR2 FQNNGV. V lost 5 bases and J lost 0; bases outside the gene matches: 10.

The J gene is TRBJ2-3, the V gene TRBV11-2; 11 nucleotides align to TRBD2. The receptor was derived from a woman aged 45 to 65 with Graves' hyperthyroidism. Sequences were obtained from blood. This CDR3 is CASSQPIAGGGSTDTQYF. CDR3 coding DNA: TGTGCCAGCAGCCAACCCATAGCGGGGGGGGGCAGCACAGATACGCAGTATTTT.